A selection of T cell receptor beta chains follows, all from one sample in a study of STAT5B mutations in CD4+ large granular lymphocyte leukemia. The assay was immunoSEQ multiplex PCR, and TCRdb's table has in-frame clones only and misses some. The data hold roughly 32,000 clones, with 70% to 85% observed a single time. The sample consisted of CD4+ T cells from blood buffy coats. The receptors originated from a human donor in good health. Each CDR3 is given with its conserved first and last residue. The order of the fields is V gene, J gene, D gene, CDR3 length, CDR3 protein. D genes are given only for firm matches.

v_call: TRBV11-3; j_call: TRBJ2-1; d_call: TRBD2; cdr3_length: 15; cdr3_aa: CASSSGLAGINEQFF
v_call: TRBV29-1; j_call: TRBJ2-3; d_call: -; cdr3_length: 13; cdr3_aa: CSVGANLGDTQYF
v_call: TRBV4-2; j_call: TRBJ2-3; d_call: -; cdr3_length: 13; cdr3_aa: CASSQGSGDTQYF
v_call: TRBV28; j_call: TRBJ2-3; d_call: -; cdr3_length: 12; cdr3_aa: CASGWLTDTQYF
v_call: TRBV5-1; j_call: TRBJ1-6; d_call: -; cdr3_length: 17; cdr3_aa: CASSLSPARGLSSALHF
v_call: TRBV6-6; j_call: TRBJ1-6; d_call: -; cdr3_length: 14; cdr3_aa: CASSYKAADSPLHF
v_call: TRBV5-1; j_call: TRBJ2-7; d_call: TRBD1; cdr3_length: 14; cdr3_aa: CASSPGTGEGEQYF
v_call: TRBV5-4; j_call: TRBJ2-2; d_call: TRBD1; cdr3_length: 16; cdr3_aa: CASSFPGQGVTGELFF
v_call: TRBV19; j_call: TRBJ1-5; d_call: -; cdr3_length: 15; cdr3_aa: CASQNWGQPNQPQHF
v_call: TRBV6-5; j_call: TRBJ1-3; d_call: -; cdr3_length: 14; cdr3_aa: CASSYSEGGNTIYF
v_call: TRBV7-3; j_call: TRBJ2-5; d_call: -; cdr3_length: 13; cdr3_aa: CASSDGQQETQYF
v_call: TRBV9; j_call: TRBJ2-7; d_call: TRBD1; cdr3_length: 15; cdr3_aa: CASSPTGGSLYEQYF
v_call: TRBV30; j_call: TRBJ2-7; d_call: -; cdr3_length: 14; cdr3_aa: CAWSGQVRSYEQYF
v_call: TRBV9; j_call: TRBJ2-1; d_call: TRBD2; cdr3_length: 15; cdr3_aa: CASSAGTSGVIEQFF
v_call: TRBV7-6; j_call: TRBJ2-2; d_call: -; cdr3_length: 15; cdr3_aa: CASSLVGRNTGELFF
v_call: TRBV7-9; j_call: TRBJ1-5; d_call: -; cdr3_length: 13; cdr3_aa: CASSLGQNQPQHF
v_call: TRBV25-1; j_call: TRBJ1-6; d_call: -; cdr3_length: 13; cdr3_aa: CASSESTRSPLHF
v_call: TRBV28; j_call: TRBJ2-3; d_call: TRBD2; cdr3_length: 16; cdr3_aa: CASIGKLARGTDTQYF
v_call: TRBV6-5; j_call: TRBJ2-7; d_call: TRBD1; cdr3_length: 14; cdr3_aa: CASSYDALDRGQYF
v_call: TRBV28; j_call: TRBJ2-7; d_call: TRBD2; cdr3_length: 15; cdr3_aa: CASTSGGGWGTEQYF
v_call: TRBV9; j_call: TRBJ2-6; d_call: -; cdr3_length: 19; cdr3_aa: CASRRSGGQVSSGANVLTF
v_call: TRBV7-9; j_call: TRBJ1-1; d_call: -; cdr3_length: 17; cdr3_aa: CASSLKGGLSVNTEAFF
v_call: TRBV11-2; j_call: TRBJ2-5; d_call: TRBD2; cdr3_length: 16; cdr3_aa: CASSITSGRGQETQYF
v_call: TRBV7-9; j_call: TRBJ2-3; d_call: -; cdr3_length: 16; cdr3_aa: CASSLAPGFSTDTQYF
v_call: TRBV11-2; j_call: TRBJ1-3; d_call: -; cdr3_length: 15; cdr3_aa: CASSPNGLFGNTIYF
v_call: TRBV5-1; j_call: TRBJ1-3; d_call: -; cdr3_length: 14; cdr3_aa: CASSLNHPSNTIYF
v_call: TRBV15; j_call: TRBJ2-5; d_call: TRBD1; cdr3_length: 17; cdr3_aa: CATSRAPRTGGWMTQYF
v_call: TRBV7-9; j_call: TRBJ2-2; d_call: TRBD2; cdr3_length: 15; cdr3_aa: CASSPSGGKTGELFF
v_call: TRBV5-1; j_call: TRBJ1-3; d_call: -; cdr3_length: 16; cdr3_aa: CASSQDELGPGNTIYF